The present T cell receptor beta chain was sequenced within a study of T cells in Graves' hyperthyroidism and ophthalmopathy. Patients having uncontrolled infection, another autoimmune disease, pregnancy or lactation were not included. Germline assignment: CDR1 LGHNA and CDR2 YNFKEQ. Germline trimming cut 2 bases from V and 8 bases from J; bases unmatched to any gene: 8. CDR3 length: 15 amino acids. TCR beta CDR3 region amplification was performed from RNA transcripts. When the TCR CDR3 underwent first-round RT-PCR, the HTBI primer set was used. TCRdb re-analysed the multiplex PCR reads in MiXCR, keeping a single row per CDR3 protein. Among some 350,000 distinct CDR3 sequences listed, 15% to 20% were seen once.

The chain employs TRBV4-2 and TRBJ2-5, with 10 bases that match TRBD1. The sequencing sample was made of blood. The sequence was obtained from a woman aged 18-35 years with Graves' hyperthyroidism. This CDR3 reads CASSQLTGGGLTQYF. In DNA, the CDR3 is TGTGCCAGCAGCCAACTGACAGGGGGCGGTTTAACCCAGTACTTC.